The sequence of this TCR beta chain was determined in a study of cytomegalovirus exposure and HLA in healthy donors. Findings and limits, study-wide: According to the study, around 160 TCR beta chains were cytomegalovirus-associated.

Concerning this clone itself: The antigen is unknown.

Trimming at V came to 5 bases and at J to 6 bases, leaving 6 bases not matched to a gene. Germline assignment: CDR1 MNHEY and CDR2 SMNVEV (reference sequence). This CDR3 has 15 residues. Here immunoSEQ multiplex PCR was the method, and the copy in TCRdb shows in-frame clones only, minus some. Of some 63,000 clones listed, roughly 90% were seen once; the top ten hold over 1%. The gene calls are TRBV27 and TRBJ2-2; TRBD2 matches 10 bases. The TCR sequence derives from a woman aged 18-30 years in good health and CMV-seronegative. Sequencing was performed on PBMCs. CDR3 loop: CASSISSGSAGELFF. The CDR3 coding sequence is TGTGCCAGCAGTATCTCTAGCGGGAGTGCCGGGGAGCTGTTTTTT.